Given below is one T cell receptor beta chain in context. The antigen remains unidentified. Method: immunoSEQ multiplex PCR; TCRdb's copy keeps in-frame clones and lacks some. Seen here are some 2,500,000 clones, 80% to 95% observed once, and the top ten hold 0.36%. V gave up 3 bases and J gave up 4 bases; unmatched junction bases: 10. Looked up from germline, CDR1 is SGHRS and CDR2 is YFSETQ. This CDR3 region has 16 residues. The data derive from a study of shared clonotypes between healthy human individuals. Findings and caveats of the study: Of the naive CD4 clonotypes, roughly 5.5% were shared across several donors.

Splitting the CD4+ cells yielded a CD45RA+ naive subset and a CD45RA-negative memory subset. The receptor was isolated from a man younger than 30 in good health. Some clones in this sample may be carry-over from other donors' samples. The chain employs TRBV5-1 and TRBJ2-5, with 9 positions matching TRBD1. Sequencing was carried out using naive CD4+ T cells from PBMCs. Subset specified: CD45RA+ positively selected. The chain's CDR3 is CASSSSQGAYPETQYF. In DNA form, the CDR3 reads TGCGCCAGCAGCTCGTCACAGGGGGCCTATCCAGAGACCCAGTACTTC.